This T cell receptor (beta chain) comes out of a study of cytomegalovirus exposure and HLA in healthy donors. The CDR3 is 13 residues long. V dropped 2 bases and J dropped 3; count of bases not matched to a gene: 0. Looked up from germline, CDR1 is ENHRY and CDR2 is SYGVKD. Remarks on this clone: The antigen is not known.

Study results and caveats: Associated with cytomegalovirus, according to the listing, were around 160 TCR beta chains. One variant, a missense change in DCLRE1C, was linked in a later analysis to TCR beta V- and J-gene trimming. Across donors, sequencing depth was assumed by presence/absence analyses to be roughly uniform. Earlier results showed most TCR beta V segments being productive about 87% or about 30% of the time.

Vbeta (60) and Jbeta (13) primers were used in the PCR. Produced via immunoSEQ multiplex PCR; TCRdb's table is partial and in-frame only. The profile shows 200,000 to 250,000 clones, more than 65% of them singletons. V and J are TRBV10-3 and TRBJ1-2; 7 bases match TRBD1. Sequenced: PBMCs. The TCR was taken from a woman aged 25 to 39 in good health and CMV-seronegative. Here the CDR3 DNA reads TGTGCCATCAGTGAGGACAGGGACTATGGCTACACCTTC. It encodes CAISEDRDYGYTF.